Below, 18 T cell receptor beta chains from the same sample are listed, as sequenced in a study of T cells in Graves' hyperthyroidism and ophthalmopathy (dated by TCRdb to about 2019). Receptor amplification or capture employed multiplex PCR. These reads were obtained on an Illumina HiSeq 2000. TCR beta CDR3 regions were amplified from RNA transcripts. The TCR CDR3 was subjected to a first round of RT-PCR using the HTBI primer set and the Qiagen OneStep RT-PCR kit. TCRdb reprocessed the public reads (quality trimming at Q25 with fastp, clone calling with MiXCR) and kept in-frame beta chains. Each CDR3 protein gets just one entry, which takes the most common genes and DNA from the rows behind it. The sample includes about 260,000 distinct CDR3 sequences, with 16% observed a single time. The ten largest clonotypes hold 28% of the sample. The sequencing input was blood. These receptors were taken from a young woman with Graves' ophthalmopathy.

This clonotype was seen repeatedly, ten times or more. The chain combines TRBV7-3 with TRBJ2-1; the D gene is possibly TRBD1 (8 bases). The CDR3 consists of 13 residues. Between the trimmed V and J ends, which lost 5 bases and 7 bases, there was a span of 12 bases. Per the germline V gene, CDR1 is SGHTA and CDR2 is FQGTGA. In DNA, the CDR3 is TGTGCCAGCAGCGAACAGGGGGGGAATGAGCAGTTCTTC. Its translation is CASSEQGGNEQFF.

There are a few counts of this clonotype. The chain has TRBV19 and TRBJ1-6; perhaps TRBD1 as D (5 bases). The germline V gene has CDR1 LNHDA and CDR2 SQIVND (reference sequence). The V end was cut by 7 bases, the J end by 8 bases, with 15 bases between. The CDR3 has 14 residues. CDR3 DNA sequence: TGTGCCAGTACCGAATCCTTGGGGCATTCACCCCTCCACTTT. Its translation: CASTESLGHSPLHF.

For this clonotype: It may be a read error: a sequence one base away is much more abundant. The chain combines TRBV13 with TRBJ2-7; D unclear. This CDR3 is built from 13 residues. The V gene's germline CDR1 is PRHDT and CDR2 FYEKMQ (reference sequence). Trimming took 5 bases from V and 6 from J, leaving 14 bases between them. In DNA form, the CDR3 reads TGTGCCAGCAGCAGTGGACCGGGCGGCGAGCAGTACTTC. Its protein is CASSSGPGGEQYF. The complete variable domain, with remaining parts taken from reference TRBV13 and TRBJ2-7, reads AAGVIQSPRHLIKEKRETATLKCYPIPRHDTVYWYQQGPGQDPQFLISFYEKMQSDKGSIPDRFSAQQFSDYHSELNMSSLELGDSALYFCASSSGPGGEQYFGPGTRLTVT.

At least ten counts were recorded for this clonotype. V is TRBV20-1 and J is TRBJ1-2; 8 bases map to TRBD1. V lost 5 bases and J lost 2; bases outside the gene matches: 7. The CDR3 contains 14 residues. Per germline, CDR1 DFQATT and CDR2 SNEGSKA (reference sequence). The CDR3 loop is CSAPRDRLNYGYTF. The CDR3 nucleotides are TGCAGTGCTCCCCGGGACAGGCTCAACTATGGCTACACCTTC.

This clonotype was recorded at least ten times. The V and J genes are TRBV6-1 and TRBJ2-5, with a possible D match to TRBD2 (6 bases). V was cut by 2 bases and J by 4 bases, with 14 bases left in between. Germline V CDR1 and CDR2: MNHNS, SASEGT. This CDR3 is built from 15 residues. The CDR3 region has the DNA TGTGCCAGCAGTGAATTGCGGGGCACGACAGAGACCCAGTACTTC. Translating it yields CASSELRGTTETQYF.

This clonotype was picked up many times. V usage is TRBV18 and J usage is TRBJ1-2; 8 bases align to TRBD1. Germline CDR1 and CDR2: KGHSH and LQKENI. The CDR3 covers 14 residues. Trimming cost V 4 bases and J 4 bases; bases outside gene matches: 5. CDR3 DNA: TGTGCCAGCTCACTGGACAGGGAACTCTATGGCTACACCTTC. Translation gives CASSLDRELYGYTF. Using reference TRBV18 and TRBJ1-2 for the parts outside the CDR3, the full variable domain is NAGVMQNPRHLVRRRGQEARLRCSPMKGHSHVYWYRQLPEEGLKFMVYLQKENIIDESGMPKERFSAEFPKEGPSILRIQQVVRGDSAAYFCASSLDRELYGYTFGSGTRLTVV.

In this sample, this clonotype turned up a few times. The chain has TRBV5-4 and TRBJ1-2; TRBD1 matches 7 bases. Germline V gives CDR1 SGHNT, CDR2 YYREEE (reference sequence). The CDR3 contains 14 residues. Trimming removed 9 bases from V and 2 bases from J; junction bases left unmatched: 10. The CDR3 DNA reads as TGTGCCACAAAGACAGGGCTTGAAAACTATGGCTACACCTTC. It codes for CATKTGLENYGYTF.

There are many counts of this clonotype. The rearrangement links TRBV7-6 to TRBJ2-7; maybe TRBD1 (5 bases). The CDR3 has 15 residues. V lost 5 bases to trimming and J lost 0 bases, with 14 bases between them. From germline, CDR1 is SGHVS and CDR2 FNYEAQ. The CDR3 protein is CASSPGYRNSYEQYF. CDR3 nucleotide sequence: TGTGCCAGCAGCCCAGGGTACCGCAACTCCTACGAGCAGTACTTC.

This clonotype was found a few times. The chain joins TRBV28 to TRBJ1-5; 12 bases align to TRBD1. This CDR3 has 18 residues. Germline V CDR1 and CDR2: MDHEN, SYDVKM. With 4 bases clipped from V and 2 bases from J, the junction kept 9 bases outside the gene matches. DNA of the CDR3: TGTGCCAGCAGTTCTCTCGGGACAGGGGGCGAGGGCAATCAGCCCCAGCATTTT. Translated, it gives CASSSLGTGGEGNQPQHF.

This clonotype was seen many times. This chain uses TRBV24-1 with TRBJ2-3, with D tentatively TRBD2 (5 bases). V lost 5 bases to trimming and J lost 2 bases, with 13 bases between them. The germline CDR1 and CDR2 sequences are KGHDR and SFDVKD. The length of the CDR3 is 15 residues. The CDR3 is CATSGTGYDTDTQYF. The CDR3 DNA is TGTGCCACCAGTGGGACGGGGTACGACACAGATACGCAGTATTTT.

The chain is built from TRBV5-6 and TRBJ2-1, with 8 bases lining up with TRBD2. The trim removed 6 bases at V and 3 bases at J, leaving 5 bases unmatched. Germline CDR1 is SGHDT and CDR2 is YYEEEE. CDR3 size: 14 residues. The CDR3 loop is CASTAGGGYNEQFF. Written as DNA, the CDR3 is TGTGCCAGCACTGCCGGGGGGGGCTACAATGAGCAGTTCTTC.

At least ten counts were recorded for this clonotype. The V call is TRBV11-2, the J call TRBJ2-1; no definite D call. The CDR3 has 15 amino acids. The germline CDR1 and CDR2 sequences are SGHAT and FQNNGV. V shed 1 base and J shed 1 base, with 8 bases lying between them. The CDR3 here is CASSLGSGSYNEQFF. Written as DNA, the CDR3 is TGTGCCAGCAGCTTAGGATCGGGTTCCTACAATGAGCAGTTCTTC.

This clonotype was found many times. V usage is TRBV20-1 and J usage is TRBJ1-4, with D possibly TRBD1 on 6 matching bases. CDR1 DFQATT and CDR2 SNEGSKA come from the germline V gene (reference sequence). V dropped 6 bases and J dropped 8 bases, with 13 bases sitting between them. CDR3 size: 12 residues. The CDR3 is CSAAGAGEKLFF. The CDR3 DNA sequence: TGCAGTGCCGCAGGGGCTGGCGAAAAACTGTTTTTT.

This clonotype was counted at least ten times. V and J are TRBV3-1 and TRBJ1-1; 9 bases agree with TRBD1. The J segment lost 3 bases and the V segment lost 1 base, leaving 6 bases of the junction unmatched. The CDR3 has 16 amino acids. Germline-derived CDR1 and CDR2 are LGHDT and YNNKEL (reference sequence). Here the CDR3 reads CASSQAQGAGDTEAFF. The CDR3 nucleotides are TGTGCCAGCAGCCAAGCACAGGGGGCAGGGGACACTGAAGCTTTCTTT. The full variable domain, rest sourced from reference TRBV3-1 and TRBJ1-1, is DTAVSQTPKYLVTQMGNDKSIKCEQNLGHDTMYWYKQDSKKFLKIMFSYNNKELIINETVPNRFSPKSPDKAHLNLHINSLELGDSAVYFCASSQAQGAGDTEAFFGQGTRLTVV.

The rearrangement joins TRBV20-1 to TRBJ2-7, with 10 nucleotides matching TRBD2. This CDR3 has 14 residues. In germline, CDR1 is DFQATT, CDR2 SNEGSKA (reference sequence). CDR3 sequence reads: CTESPSGSLNEQYF. CDR3 bases: TGCACCGAGTCTCCTAGCGGGAGTCTGAACGAGCAGTACTTC.

This clonotype came up many times. The CDR3 loop reads CASSRRDRGLPDTQYF. As DNA, the CDR3 is TGTGCCAGCAGCCGCCGGGACAGGGGGTTGCCAGATACGCAGTATTTT. The chain has TRBV13 and TRBJ2-3, with 11 bases identical to TRBD1. Per germline, CDR1 PRHDT and CDR2 FYEKMQ (reference sequence). With 5 bases clipped from V and 4 bases from J, the junction kept 8 bases outside the gene matches. This CDR3 is built from 16 residues.

This clonotype was recorded at least ten times. This rearrangement joins TRBV3-1 to TRBJ1-5; D is perhaps TRBD1 (5 bases). In germline, CDR1 is LGHDT, CDR2 YNNKEL (reference sequence). This CDR3 has 14 residues. Trimming left V 3 bases short and J 1 base short, with 7 bases between. In nucleotides, the CDR3 is TGTGCCAGCAGCCAGGGACTCAGCAATCAGCCCCAGCATTTT. It translates to CASSQGLSNQPQHF.

DNA for the CDR3: TGTGCCAGCAGTCGTCCCGGGACAGGGGGAACTGAAGCTTTCTTT. Its translation is CASSRPGTGGTEAFF. The chain joins TRBV12-3 or TRBV12-4 to TRBJ1-1; TRBD1 agrees at 11 bases. The CDR3 covers 15 residues. V was clipped by 5 bases and J by 5 bases; unmatched bases: 7.